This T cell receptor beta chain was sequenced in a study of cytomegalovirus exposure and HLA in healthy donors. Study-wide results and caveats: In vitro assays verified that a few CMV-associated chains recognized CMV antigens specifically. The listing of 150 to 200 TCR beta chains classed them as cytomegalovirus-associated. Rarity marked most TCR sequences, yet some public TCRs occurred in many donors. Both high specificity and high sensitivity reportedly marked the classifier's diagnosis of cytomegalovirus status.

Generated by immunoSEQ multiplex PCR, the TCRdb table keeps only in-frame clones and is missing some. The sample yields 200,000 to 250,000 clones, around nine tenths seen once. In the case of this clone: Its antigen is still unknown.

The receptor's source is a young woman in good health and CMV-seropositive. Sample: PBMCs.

CDR3 coding DNA: TGCGCCAGCAGTGGGCCCAGGCGATCTGGGGCCAACGTCCTGACTTTC. This gives the protein CASSGPRRSGANVLTF. This rearrangement joins TRBV10-1 to TRBJ2-6, with D unresolved. Looked up from germline, CDR1 is WNHNN and CDR2 is SYGVQD (reference sequence). The CDR3 is 16 residues long. Trimming left V 4 bases short and J 1 base short, with 11 bases between.